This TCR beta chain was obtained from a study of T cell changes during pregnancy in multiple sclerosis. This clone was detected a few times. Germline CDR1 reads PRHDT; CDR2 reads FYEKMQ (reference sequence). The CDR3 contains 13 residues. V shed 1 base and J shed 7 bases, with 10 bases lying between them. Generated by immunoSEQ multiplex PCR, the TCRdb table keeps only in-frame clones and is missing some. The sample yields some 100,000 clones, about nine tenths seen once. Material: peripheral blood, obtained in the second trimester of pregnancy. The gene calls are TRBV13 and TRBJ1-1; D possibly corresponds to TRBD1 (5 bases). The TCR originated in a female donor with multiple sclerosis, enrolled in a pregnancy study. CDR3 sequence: CASSLVPTDEAFF. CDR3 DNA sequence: TGTGCCAGCAGCTTAGTTCCGACAGATGAAGCTTTCTTT.